The next 26 T cell receptor beta chains were all read from a single sample in a study of T cell repertoires in aging, cancer and after chemotherapy. TRB rearrangements spanning V, D and J were amplified using mixed TRB-A/B primers. TCRdb analysed the multiplex PCR reads with MiXCR anew, one entry per CDR3 protein. The sample contains some 2,700 distinct CDR3 sequences, roughly three fifths of which appear only once. Peripheral blood genomic DNA, not sorted cells or RNA, was the template. Sequenced material: blood. Every receptor here comes from a human donor with a blood cancer.

The CDR3 reads CAISDRQGASGQPQHF. In DNA form, the CDR3 reads TGTGCCATCAGTGACAGACAGGGGGCGAGCGGTCAGCCCCAGCATTTT. This chain links TRBV10-3 with TRBJ1-5; 10 nucleotides agree with TRBD1. J lost 6 bases, V lost 3 bases, and 8 bases had no gene match. Germline V gives CDR1 ENHRY, CDR2 SYGVKD. The CDR3 is 16 residues long.

This chain links TRBV6-6 with TRBJ2-7; the match to TRBD1 covers 8 bases. In germline, CDR1 is MNHNY, CDR2 SVGAGI (reference sequence). The CDR3 loop spans 14 amino acids. The V gene end was trimmed by 10 bases and the J gene end by 3 bases; junction bases not matched to a gene: 11. CDR3: CATKPGQDFYEQYF. The CDR3, as DNA: TGTGCCACCAAACCGGGACAGGACTTCTACGAGCAGTACTTC.

The rearrangement uses TRBV6-6 and TRBJ1-5; 7 bases map to TRBD1. The CDR3 covers 13 residues. The germline V gene has CDR1 MNHNY and CDR2 SVGAGI (reference sequence). Trimming cost V 6 bases and J 6 bases; bases outside gene matches: 5. CDR3 bases: TGTGCCAGCAGCGACAGGGAAGGTCAGCCCCAGCATTTT. Its translation: CASSDREGQPQHF.

V is TRBV5-6 and J is TRBJ2-7, with 11 positions matching TRBD2. The J segment lost 6 bases and the V segment lost 0 bases, leaving 2 bases of the junction unmatched. From germline, CDR1 is SGHDT and CDR2 YYEEEE. The CDR3 is 14 amino acids. DNA for the CDR3: TGTGCCAGCAGCTTGGTTCTAGCGGGGGGCGAGCAGTACTTC. It yields the protein CASSLVLAGGEQYF.

This clonotype was seen a single time. The junction shows a germline mismatch at one end, possibly a read error. Here the CDR3 reads CDSSYSSRGHEQFF. The CDR3 DNA is TGTGACAGCAGTTACTCGTCAAGGGGACATGAGCAGTTCTTC. The chain combines TRBV6-6 with TRBJ2-1; D may be TRBD1 or TRBD2 (5 bases each). There are 14 residues in the CDR3. Germline loops: CDR1 MNHNY, CDR2 SVGAGI (reference sequence).

This rearrangement joins TRBV30 to TRBJ2-7; 7 positions agree with TRBD2. This CDR3 comprises 13 residues. V shed 7 bases and J 2 bases; nucleotides not matched to a gene: 8. Germline V gene lookup returns CDR1 GTSNPN and CDR2 SVGIG (reference sequence). CDR3 nucleotides: TGTGCCTACCAGGCTAGCGGCACCTACGAGCAGTACTTC. As protein: CAYQASGTYEQYF.

The rearrangement links TRBV12-3 or TRBV12-4 to TRBJ2-1; the match to TRBD2 covers 8 bases. V lost 8 bases, J lost 9 bases, and 12 bases stayed unmatched. CDR3 length equals 14 residues. As DNA, the CDR3 is TGTGCCAGCCACCAAGGGAGACTAGCGCCTGAGCAGTTCTTC. Its translation is CASHQGRLAPEQFF.

This chain uses TRBV7-9 with TRBJ2-1, with no clear D. Germline loops: CDR1 SEHNR, CDR2 FQNEAQ (reference sequence). The V end lost 4 bases, the J end lost 0 bases, and 7 bases lay between the germline ends. The CDR3 length is 14 residues. The chain's CDR3 is CASSSNRSYNEQFF. In nucleotides, the CDR3 is TGTGCCAGCAGCTCTAATCGCTCCTACAATGAGCAGTTCTTC.

The chain couples TRBV7-6 to TRBJ2-2; 7 bases agree with TRBD2. J lost 5 bases, V lost 0 bases, and 6 bases had no gene match. Germline CDR1 reads SGHVS; CDR2 reads FNYEAQ. The CDR3 is made up of 16 amino acids. The CDR3 region is CASSLAPGLKTGELFF. The CDR3 nucleotides are TGTGCCAGCAGCTTAGCCCCGGGACTAAAAACCGGGGAGCTGTTTTTT.

The chain employs TRBV12-3 or TRBV12-4 and TRBJ2-1, with 13 bases fitting TRBD2. The CDR3 is 16 residues long. V shed 5 bases, J shed 5 bases, and the junction held 6 bases outside the gene matches. CDR3 sequence: CASSPGLAGNNNEQFF. The CDR3 nucleotides are TGTGCCAGCAGTCCGGGACTAGCGGGGAACAACAATGAGCAGTTCTTC.

Regarding this clonotype: One end of the junction does not line up with germline, which may come from a read error. The gene calls are TRBV6-1 and TRBJ2-3; perhaps TRBD1 as D (5 bases). The CDR3 has 13 residues. Looked up from germline, CDR1 is MNHNS and CDR2 is SASEGT. CDR3 residues: CASRTDSTDTKYF. CDR3 nucleotides: TGTGCCAGCAGGACCGACAGCACAGATACGAAGTATTTT.

The V and J genes are TRBV6-1 and TRBJ2-7, with 8 bases matching TRBD2. The J call is uncertain, as TRBJ2-1 better fits the DNA end. Germline CDR1 is MNHNS and CDR2 is SASEGT. This CDR3 region has 16 residues. CDR3 nucleotides: TGTGCCAGCAGTGGTTATGGAGCGGGGGTGTACAATGAGCAGTTCTTC. Protein sequence: CASSGYGAGVYNEQFF.

The chain employs TRBV20-1 and TRBJ2-3, with unresolved D. CDR3 length: 10 residues. The germline gives CDR1 DFQATT, CDR2 SNEGSKA (reference sequence). This CDR3 reads CIPPTDTQYF. The CDR3 DNA sequence: TGCATCCCACCCACAGATACGCAGTATTTT.

A note on this clonotype: At one boundary the junction diverges from the germline segment, which might be a read error. The CDR3 reads CASSPWTGEIETEYF. Here the CDR3 DNA reads TGTGCCAGCAGCCCTTGGACAGGGGAGATAGAGACCGAGTACTTC. The rearrangement joins TRBV5-4 to TRBJ2-5; 9 bases line up with TRBD1. CDR1 and CDR2 (germline): SGHNT, YYREEE (reference sequence). The CDR3 is 15 residues long.

The rearrangement joins TRBV20-1 to TRBJ2-5; D might be TRBD1 (6 bases). The V end was cut by 1 base, the J end by 2 bases, with 20 bases between. This CDR3 has 17 residues. Looked up from germline, CDR1 is DFQATT and CDR2 is SNEGSKA (reference sequence). The CDR3 region is CSARGWGHGQLQETQYF. Here the CDR3 DNA reads TGCAGTGCTAGAGGATGGGGACATGGGCAGTTACAAGAGACCCAGTACTTC.

The chain is built from TRBV7-9 and TRBJ2-3; D unclear. The CDR3 spans 14 residues. Germline lookup yields CDR1 SEHNR and CDR2 FQNEAQ (reference sequence). Deletions cut 5 bases from V and 4 bases from J, with 13 bases between. The CDR3 protein is CASSPPARADTQYF. The CDR3 DNA is TGTGCCAGCAGCCCGCCCGCTCGGGCAGATACGCAGTATTTT. Full variable domain (outside the CDR3, taken from reference TRBV7-9 and TRBJ2-3): DTGVSQNPRHKITKRGQNVTFRCDPISEHNRLYWYRQTLGQGPEFLTYFQNEAQLEKSRLLSDRFSAERPKGSFSTLEIQRTEQGDSAMYLCASSPPARADTQYFGPGTRLTVL.

The gene calls are TRBV18 and TRBJ2-5; D gene uncertain. The germline V gene has CDR1 KGHSH and CDR2 LQKENI. The V gene lost 2 bases and the J gene lost 1 base, with 8 bases spanning the gap. CDR3 size: 14 residues. This CDR3 reads CASSPDQIQETQYF. The CDR3 DNA reads TGTGCCAGCTCACCAGACCAAATCCAAGAGACCCAGTACTTC.

This clonotype has more than one count but fewer than ten. This chain connects TRBV29-1 to TRBJ1-2, with 7 bases fitting TRBD1. Germline CDR1 SQVTM, CDR2 ANQGSEA. The CDR3 extends over 14 amino acids. The junction had 12 bases not matched to a gene; V was cut back by 3 bases and J by 8 bases. The CDR3 nucleotides are TGCAGCGTTGACAGCGGGCGACAGGGTGGGGGCTACACCTTC. Protein product: CSVDSGRQGGGYTF.

The V gene is TRBV20-1, the J gene TRBJ2-2, with 7 bases aligning to TRBD2. J gave up 0 bases and V 5 bases, and 6 bases lay outside the gene matches. In germline, CDR1 is DFQATT, CDR2 SNEGSKA (reference sequence). CDR3 size: 15 residues. The CDR3, as DNA: TGCAGTGCTCCCGGTGGGGGGGCGAACACCGGGGAGCTGTTTTTT. It yields the protein CSAPGGGANTGELFF.

The chain uses TRBV7-2 and TRBJ1-6; no definite D call. V gave up 2 bases and J gave up 1 base, with 6 bases separating them. The CDR3 runs 15 residues. CDR1 is SGHTA, CDR2 FQGNSA, per germline. The CDR3 nucleotides read TGTGCCAGCAGCTTACAGGCTTCCTATAATTCACCCCTCCACTTT. Protein sequence: CASSLQASYNSPLHF.

J is TRBJ2-2 and V is TRBV6-5; TRBD1 is a possible D gene (6 bases). Trimming cost V 10 bases and J 4 bases, with 13 bases left between them. This CDR3 is built from 13 residues. Per the germline V gene, CDR1 is MNHEY and CDR2 is SVGAGI. In DNA form, the CDR3 reads TGTGCCATCAACGCAGGGGTCACCGGGGAGCTGTTTTTT. Protein product: CAINAGVTGELFF.

In its sample, this clonotype was seen a few times. The chain recombines TRBV5-5 with TRBJ2-2, with D possibly being TRBD2 (5 bases). The CDR3 is 15 amino acids. Germline CDR1 is SGHKS and CDR2 is YYEKEE (reference sequence). V was shortened by 4 bases and J by 5 bases, with 15 bases between the two germline ends. CDR3: CASSPERVWTGELFF. For the CDR3, the DNA is TGTGCCAGCAGCCCGGAGAGGGTTTGGACCGGGGAGCTGTTTTTT.

This rearrangement joins TRBV27 to TRBJ2-7; 7 bases agree with TRBD1. CDR3 length: 17 amino acids. Trimming took 4 bases from V and 0 from J; bases not matched to a gene: 12. Germline CDR1 is MNHEY and CDR2 is SMNVEV (reference sequence). CDR3 nucleotides: TGTGCCAGCAGTTCCTACAGGACAGGCCGACGCTCCTACGAGCAGTACTTC. Translated: CASSSYRTGRRSYEQYF.

The chain is built from TRBV6-5 and TRBJ1-2; TRBD1 is a possible D gene (5 bases). Germline loops: CDR1 MNHEY, CDR2 SVGAGI. Trimming shortened V by 5 bases and J by 4 bases, and 14 bases separated the two germline ends. There are 14 residues in the CDR3. In nucleotides, the CDR3 is TGTGCCAGCAGTCGGGACGGTCGAACCTATGGCTACACCTTC. Translating it yields CASSRDGRTYGYTF.

The chain combines TRBV6-1 with TRBJ2-3, with 12 positions matching TRBD2. From germline, CDR1 is MNHNS and CDR2 SASEGT. The V and J ends lost 8 bases and 2 bases, in that order; junction bases with no gene match: 5. This CDR3 has 15 residues. CDR3 bases: TGTGCCAGCGTCCTAGCGGGGGGGCTCACAGATACGCAGTATTTT. Protein sequence: CASVLAGGLTDTQYF.

This clonotype was seen only once. The chain couples TRBV30 to TRBJ1-1; D is unclear. With 2 bases removed from V and 4 bases from J, the gap between germline ends came to 11 bases. Germline CDR1 GTSNPN, CDR2 SVGIG (reference sequence). This CDR3 has 13 residues. The CDR3: CAWSRELGTEAFF. The CDR3 DNA follows: TGTGCCTGGAGTCGGGAGTTGGGCACTGAAGCTTTCTTT.